The rows below give T cell receptor beta chains drawn from one sample of a study of cytomegalovirus exposure and HLA in healthy donors. Sequencing used immunoSEQ multiplex PCR; TCRdb keeps in-frame clones, though not all of them. The profile shows 60,000 to 85,000 clones, approximately 80% of them singletons. Sequencing was carried out using PBMCs. These TCRs come from a man aged 40-49 years in good health and CMV-seronegative. The CDR3 runs from the conserved cysteine through the conserved F or W. Fields, in order: V gene, J gene, D gene, clone size, CDR3 length, CDR3 DNA, CDR3 protein. A D gene is named only where the DNA matches it firmly. The size field is filled for only some rows; it gives once, few, many or a size class.

TRBV29-1,TRBJ2-5,TRBD1,-,13,TGCAGCGTTCTACCGACAGGGAGAGAGACCCAGTACTTC,CSVLPTGRETQYF
TRBV30,TRBJ1-5,TRBD1,-,16,TGTGCCTGGAGTCCCGGGGACAGGGGAAGAAATCAGCCCCAGCATTTT,CAWSPGDRGRNQPQHF
TRBV27,TRBJ2-7,-,-,16,TGTGCCAGCAGTTTATCCACAGGTTCCGTCTCCTACGAGCAGTACTTC,CASSLSTGSVSYEQYF
TRBV9,TRBJ2-2,-,-,14,TGTGCCAGCAGCGTAGGTGGGGAGGACTGGGAGCTGTTTTTT,CASSVGGEDWELFF
TRBV9,TRBJ2-2,TRBD2,-,14,TGTGCCAGCAGCGTAGCGGGGGGGCCCGGGGAGCTGTTTTTT,CASSVAGGPGELFF
TRBV5-1,TRBJ2-1,-,few,16,TGCGCCACCAAGGACAGAGTGGAACCTGCCTACAATGAGCAGTTCTTC,CATKDRVEPAYNEQFF
TRBV19,TRBJ1-1,TRBD1,once,14,TGTGCCAGTAGTACACGGGACAGGGCGTCGAAAGCTTTCTTT,CASSTRDRASKAFF
TRBV28,TRBJ2-2,TRBD1,-,18,TGTGCCATCCGACCTTGGACAGGGGGCTATGGGGGCACCGGGGAGCTGTTTTTT,CAIRPWTGGYGGTGELFF
TRBV19,TRBJ1-2,-,-,15,TGTGCCAGTAGTATAGAACACAGGCTAACTTATGGCTACACCTTC,CASSIEHRLTYGYTF
TRBV9,TRBJ1-4,-,-,14,TGTGCCAGCAGCGTAGGAGTGGGGGCCCGAGGGCTGTTTTTT,CASSVGVGARGLFF
TRBV7-9,TRBJ1-5,-,-,16,TGTGCCAGCAGCTCCATGCAGGGAGGGAGCAATCAGCCCCAGCATTTT,CASSSMQGGSNQPQHF
TRBV25-1,TRBJ1-2,TRBD1,-,14,TGTGCCAGCAGTGATCACAGGGGTGCTGGGGGCTACACCTTC,CASSDHRGAGGYTF
TRBV27,TRBJ2-1,TRBD1,-,15,TGTGCCAGCAGTCGGGGAGACAGGGACGGCAGTGAGCAGTTCTTC,CASSRGDRDGSEQFF
TRBV18,TRBJ2-7,-,-,15,TGTGCCAGCTCCTGGTGGGGGGGCTCCCCGGGGGAGCAGTACTTC,CASSWWGGSPGEQYF
TRBV6-5,TRBJ2-3,TRBD1,-,13,TGTGCCAGCAGTTACGGGACAGCAAATACGCAGTATTTT,CASSYGTANTQYF
TRBV10-3,TRBJ2-1,-,-,16,TGTGCCATCAGTGAGTCCGGGGGTACCTCCTACAATGAGCAGTTCTTC,CAISESGGTSYNEQFF
TRBV19,TRBJ1-5,TRBD1,once,14,TGTGCCAGTAGGACAGGGCATAGCAATCAGCCCCAGCATTTT,CASRTGHSNQPQHF
TRBV4-3,TRBJ1-1,-,-,14,TGCGCCAGCAGCCAAGGGACAGCGAACACTGAAGCTTTCTTT,CASSQGTANTEAFF
TRBV30,TRBJ2-3,TRBD1,once,14,TGTGCCTGGAGCGAGGACAGGGTAACAGATACGCAGTATTTT,CAWSEDRVTDTQYF
TRBV5-1,TRBJ1-2,-,-,12,TGCGCCAGCAGCCCAGGAGGACTTGGCTACCCCTTC,CASSPGGLGYPF
TRBV5-6,TRBJ1-1,-,-,13,TGTGCCAGCAGCTTTACGAGGGAAACTGAAGCTTTCTTT,CASSFTRETEAFF
TRBV29-1,TRBJ1-2,TRBD1,-,16,TGCAGCGTTGAAGGTTTTGGGACAGGGACTAACTATGGCTACACCTTC,CSVEGFGTGTNYGYTF
TRBV5-1,TRBJ1-6,-,-,14,TGCGCCAGCAGCGTGGGGGAGCAAGCCTCACCCCTCCACTTT,CASSVGEQASPLHF
TRBV6-5,TRBJ1-2,-,-,14,TGTGCCAGCAGTGGTTGGGGGGATGACTATGGCTACACCTTC,CASSGWGDDYGYTF
TRBV5-5,TRBJ2-5,-,-,14,TGTGCCAGCAGCTTGGACGGCGGACAAGAGACCCAGTACTTC,CASSLDGGQETQYF
TRBV10-3,TRBJ2-3,-,-,15,TGTGCCATCAGTACGCCTCGGACTGGATTGGATACGCAGTATTTT,CAISTPRTGLDTQYF
TRBV19,TRBJ1-2,TRBD1,-,17,TGTGCCAGTAGTGATTGGGACAGGGGGTGGCCTAACTATGGCTACACCTTC,CASSDWDRGWPNYGYTF
TRBV6-1,TRBJ1-1,TRBD1,-,14,TGTGCCAGCAGCGCGGACAGGGTGAGCACTGAAGCTTTCTTT,CASSADRVSTEAFF
TRBV5-1,TRBJ2-1,TRBD2,-,17,TGCGCCAGCAGCTTGTTAAGCGGGGGGGCCTATGCGAATGAGCAGTTCTTC,CASSLLSGGAYANEQFF
TRBV13,TRBJ2-7,TRBD2,-,15,TGTGCCAGCAGCTTTGGCGGGGGGGAAGGGAACGAGCAGTACTTC,CASSFGGGEGNEQYF
TRBV7-2,TRBJ2-5,TRBD2,few,16,TGTGCCAGCAGCCCCGGACTAGCGGGGCGGCGGGAGACCCAGTACTTC,CASSPGLAGRRETQYF
TRBV7-2,TRBJ1-2,TRBD1,-,14,TGTGCCAGCAGCTGGTCGGACAGGAACTATGGCTACACCTTC,CASSWSDRNYGYTF
TRBV4-1,TRBJ2-7,TRBD2,few,14,TGCGCCAGCAGCCAAGGGACTAGTGGCTACGAGCAGTACTTC,CASSQGTSGYEQYF
TRBV7-8,TRBJ1-5,-,-,17,TGTGCCAGCAGCTTATCGGCTAGCACGGTTGCTTCGCAGCCCCAGCATTTT,CASSLSASTVASQPQHF
TRBV30,TRBJ1-2,TRBD1,-,16,TGTGCCTGGAGGATTAAAACAGGGGGCTTTAACTATGGCTACACCTTC,CAWRIKTGGFNYGYTF
TRBV5-1,TRBJ2-6,-,-,14,TGCGCCAGCAGCTTGTACTCTGGGGCCAACGTCCTGACTTTC,CASSLYSGANVLTF
TRBV29-1,TRBJ2-7,TRBD1,-,13,TGCAGCGTCTACGACAGGGAAGTCTACGAGCAGTACTTC,CSVYDREVYEQYF
TRBV19,TRBJ1-5,-,-,14,TGTGCCAGTATCGAGGGGGGGGCTGTTCAGCCCCAGCATTTT,CASIEGGAVQPQHF
TRBV6-1,TRBJ2-3,-,-,15,TGTGCCAGCAGTGAAGCGCGAACGGGTTCAGATACGCAGTATTTT,CASSEARTGSDTQYF
TRBV5-1,TRBJ1-1,-,few,14,TGCGCCAGCAGCTTGGGTACAGGGAACACTGAAGCTTTCTTT,CASSLGTGNTEAFF
TRBV6-1,TRBJ2-7,-,-,14,TGTGCCAGCAGTGAGGGACACCACTCCTACGAGCAGTACTTC,CASSEGHHSYEQYF
TRBV30,TRBJ1-6,TRBD1,-,14,TGTGCCTGGAGTGCACAGGGGGGGATTTCACCCCTCCACTTT,CAWSAQGGISPLHF
TRBV18,TRBJ1-4,TRBD1,-,16,TGTGCCAGCTCACGAGGAAAGACAGGGGGCGATGAAAAACTGTTTTTT,CASSRGKTGGDEKLFF
TRBV30,TRBJ2-3,-,-,15,TGTGCCTGGAGCCTGGCTCGGGGGTTCACAGATACGCAGTATTTT,CAWSLARGFTDTQYF
TRBV7-3,TRBJ2-7,-,-,15,TGTGCCAGCAGCTTAAGAACAGGGCCGTCCTACGAGCAGTACTTC,CASSLRTGPSYEQYF
TRBV4-2,TRBJ1-1,TRBD1,-,18,TGTGCCAGCAGCATGGGTCCCGGACAGGGGTTGGGTGGCACTGAAGCTTTCTTT,CASSMGPGQGLGGTEAFF
TRBV7-2,TRBJ1-5,TRBD1,-,17,TGTGCCAGCAGTCGGGCCGTGGGCAGGGGGAGCAATCAGCCCCAGCATTTT,CASSRAVGRGSNQPQHF
TRBV4-1,TRBJ1-4,-,-,15,TGCGCCAGCAGCCAAGCCGGACAGAATAATGAAAAACTGTTTTTT,CASSQAGQNNEKLFF
TRBV2,TRBJ1-4,TRBD1,-,14,TGTGCCAGCACCATGGGGACAGACTATGAAAAACTGTTTTTT,CASTMGTDYEKLFF
TRBV5-1,TRBJ1-5,TRBD1,-,14,TGCGCCAGCAGCTTAAGACAGGGTGGCCAGCCCCAGCATTTT,CASSLRQGGQPQHF
TRBV4-2,TRBJ2-3,-,-,12,TGTGCCAGCAGCCAAGCGGTGGATACGCAGTATTTT,CASSQAVDTQYF
TRBV9,TRBJ1-3,TRBD1,-,17,TGTGCCAGCTGCGTAGAAACAGGGGGATTCTCTGGAAACACCATATATTTT,CASCVETGGFSGNTIYF
TRBV7-9,TRBJ1-4,TRBD1,-,15,TGTGCCAGCAGCGATCGGACAGGGGGTTATGAAAAACTGTTTTTT,CASSDRTGGYEKLFF
TRBV4-3,TRBJ1-2,-,-,15,TGCGCCAGCAGCCAAGAGTGGTCGGGACTTCCAGGCTACACCTTC,CASSQEWSGLPGYTF
TRBV7-3,TRBJ2-3,TRBD2,-,16,TGTGCCAGCAGCTTAAAACTAGCGGGTATCACAGATACGCAGTATTTT,CASSLKLAGITDTQYF
TRBV5-5,TRBJ1-1,-,-,14,TGTGCCAGCAGCTTGGGTCCCTCGAACACTGAAGCTTTCTTT,CASSLGPSNTEAFF
TRBV6-4,TRBJ1-2,-,-,15,TGTGCCAGCAGTCCCCAGGGGCAGTTGAACTATGGCTACACCTTC,CASSPQGQLNYGYTF